The present entry profiles one T cell receptor (beta chain) with its context. The Seattle site enrolled patients during active infection and followed them longitudinally. This sample is part of a study of blood T cell repertoires in COVID-19. Study-level background: Samples of COVID-19 (acute and convalescent) were obtained from the United States, Italy and Spain.

The CDR3 runs to 11 residues. Trimming took 5 bases from V and 7 from J, leaving 9 bases between them. TCRdb's table, derived via immunoSEQ multiplex PCR, lists solely in-frame clones and lacks some. The table shows about 100,000 clones, with roughly 88% occurring only once. The sequence derives from a man aged 18 to 35 with COVID-19, enrolled during active disease. The specimen sequenced was peripheral blood. The gene calls are TRBV12-3 or TRBV12-4 and TRBJ2-7; TRBD1 is a possible D gene (6 bases). Written as DNA, the CDR3 is TGTGCCAGCAGTACCGGGACAGAGCAGTACTTC. Encoded protein: CASSTGTEQYF.